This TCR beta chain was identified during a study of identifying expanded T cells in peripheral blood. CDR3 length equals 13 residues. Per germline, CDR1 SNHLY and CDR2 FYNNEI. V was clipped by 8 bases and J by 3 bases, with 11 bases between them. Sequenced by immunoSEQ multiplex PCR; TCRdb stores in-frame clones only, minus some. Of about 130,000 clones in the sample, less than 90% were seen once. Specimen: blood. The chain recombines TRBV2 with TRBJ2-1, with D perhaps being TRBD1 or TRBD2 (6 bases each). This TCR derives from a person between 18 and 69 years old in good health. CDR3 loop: CASSRDNYNEQFF. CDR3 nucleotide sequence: TGTGCCAGCTCGCGGGACAACTACAATGAGCAGTTCTTC.